The 21 T cell receptor beta chains below were found in one sample sequenced in a study of T cells in Graves' hyperthyroidism and ophthalmopathy. Researchers took RNA transcripts and amplified the TCR beta CDR3 regions from them. HTBI primers were the set used in a first-round RT-PCR of the TCR CDR3. One entry per CDR3 protein results from TCRdb running MiXCR on the multiplex PCR reads. This table holds around 580,000 distinct CDR3 sequences, under 60% found once. Sequencing used peripheral blood or thyroid tissue (not recorded which). Every receptor here comes from a woman in her late teens or twenties with Graves' hyperthyroidism.

The gene calls are TRBV7-9 and TRBJ1-1, with D maybe TRBD1 (6 bases). CDR3 length: 13 residues. Trimming took off 1 base at V and 10 bases at J, with 13 bases between the two ends. Germline CDR1 is SEHNR and CDR2 is FQNEAQ (reference sequence). DNA of the CDR3: TGTGCCAGCAGCTTAGATGCCGGAGGGGGAGCTTTCTTT. It yields the protein CASSLDAGGGAFF.

The chain joins TRBV10-3 to TRBJ1-5; 11 nucleotides match TRBD1. Germline assignment: CDR1 ENHRY and CDR2 SYGVKD. With V trimmed by 5 bases and J by 7 bases, 7 bases remained unmatched. The CDR3 spans 15 residues. Here the CDR3 reads CAISRDRGVGQPQHF. In DNA, the CDR3 is TGTGCCATCAGTAGGGACAGGGGGGTCGGACAGCCCCAGCATTTT.

The chain uses TRBV9 and TRBJ1-5, with 7 nucleotides matching TRBD2. The assigned J gene may be wrong: the sequence end matches TRBJ2-3 better. Germline CDR1 and CDR2: SGDLS and YYNGEE. There are 16 residues in the CDR3. CDR3 bases: TGTGCCAGCAGCGTAGGTGCGGGAGCCAGCACAGATACGCAGTATTTT. Translated: CASSVGAGASTDTQYF.

This clonotype was counted many times. The chain is built from TRBV24-1 and TRBJ2-7; 11 positions agree with TRBD2. The CDR3 has 16 residues. V gave up 4 bases and J gave up 4 bases; unmatched junction bases: 8. CDR1 KGHDR and CDR2 SFDVKD come from the germline V gene. The CDR3 here is CATSDRTSGSFYEQYF. The CDR3 region has the DNA TGTGCCACCAGTGACCGCACTAGCGGGAGCTTTTACGAGCAGTACTTC.

There are many counts of this clonotype. The chain combines TRBV12-3 or TRBV12-4 with TRBJ2-7, with a possible D match to TRBD2 (5 bases). The CDR3 is 16 residues long. The V end was cut by 4 bases, the J end by 2 bases, with 18 bases between. The CDR3 DNA sequence: TGTGCCAGCAGTTCCCAGTTCGGGATTCGGACCTACGAGCAGTACTTC. Its protein product is CASSSQFGIRTYEQYF.

The chain employs TRBV12-3 or TRBV12-4 and TRBJ2-5, with 7 bases matching TRBD2. The J call may be in error: the DNA end matches TRBJ2-1 better. This CDR3 spans 15 amino acids. The CDR3 DNA reads TGTGCCAGCAGTACTGGGACTATAGGCTACAATGAGCAGTTCTTC. This translates into CASSTGTIGYNEQFF.

The CDR3 DNA follows: TGTGCCAGCAGCCCGAAGCGGGACTCCTACAATGAGCAGTTCTTC. This translates into CASSPKRDSYNEQFF. The rearrangement uses TRBV7-6 and TRBJ2-1, with 7 bases lining up with TRBD2. Per the germline V gene, CDR1 is SGHVS and CDR2 is FNYEAQ. This CDR3 is built from 15 residues. Trimming took 5 bases from V and 0 from J; bases not matched to a gene: 4.

About this clonotype: Here the CDR3 omits its conserved ending phenylalanine or tryptophan, so a read error is the likely source. V is TRBV10-3 and J is TRBJ1-2; possibly TRBD1 for D (6 bases). The CDR3 contains 13 residues. Germline V gene sequence: CDR1 ENHRY, CDR2 SYGVKD. V lost 10 bases and J lost 1, with 13 bases in between. CDR3 sequence reads: CASRLQGNYGYTS. The CDR3, as DNA: TGTGCCAGCAGATTACAGGGTAACTATGGCTACACCTCC.

This clonotype appeared once. This could be a read error, since a much larger clone is one nucleotide away. Without the conserved terminal phenylalanine or tryptophan, this CDR3 likely stems from a read error. V gene TRBV20-1 combines with J gene TRBJ1-3; D perhaps matches TRBD1 (6 bases). This CDR3 spans 14 amino acids. Germline CDR1 DFQATT, CDR2 SNEGSKA (reference sequence). Trimming left V 3 bases short and J 4 bases short, with 13 bases between. The CDR3 DNA reads TGCAGTGCTAGTCTGTTGGACAGAGGAAACACCATATATCTT. Translated: CSASLLDRGNTIYL.

The V and J genes are TRBV7-2 and TRBJ2-5; the D call may be TRBD1 or TRBD2 (5 bases each). This CDR3 is 13 amino acids long. CDR1 and CDR2 (germline): SGHTA, FQGNSA. Trimming cost V 5 bases and J 4 bases, with 11 bases left between them. CDR3 coding DNA: TGTGCCAGCAGCCAATCCGGGACAGAGACCCAGTACTTC. Encoded protein: CASSQSGTETQYF.

As for this clonotype: A much larger clone sits a single nucleotide away, making a read error possible. The chain links TRBV10-3 to TRBJ1-1, with D maybe TRBD1 (5 bases). Trimming removed 5 bases from V and 1 base from J, with 14 bases in between. Germline values: CDR1 ENHRY, CDR2 SYGVKD. The CDR3 totals 15 residues. In DNA form, the CDR3 reads TGTGCCATCAGTTACTACGGGGGATCGAACACTGAAGCTTTCTTT. Encoded protein: CAISYYGGSNTEAFF.

This clonotype has a count of ten or more. This chain links TRBV6-5 with TRBJ2-5; D may be TRBD2 (6 bases). The germline CDR1 and CDR2 sequences are MNHEY and SVGAGI. Trimming took off 5 bases at V and 5 bases at J, with 12 bases between the two ends. The CDR3 loop spans 13 amino acids. The CDR3: CASSQSGGETQYF. For the CDR3, the DNA is TGTGCCAGCAGTCAGAGCGGAGGGGAGACCCAGTACTTC.

The sample holds a few counts of this clonotype. V and J are TRBV28 and TRBJ2-7; TRBD1 aligns across 7 bases. The junction had 8 bases not matched to a gene; V was cut back by 3 bases and J by 6 bases. Per the germline V gene, CDR1 is MDHEN and CDR2 is SYDVKM. The CDR3 covers 14 residues. CDR3 nucleotide sequence: TGTGCCAGCAGTTTTATCTCGGGACAGTCCGAGCAGTACTTC. Encoded protein: CASSFISGQSEQYF.

As concerns this clonotype: This may be a read error: a much more frequent sequence differs by one nucleotide. The V call is TRBV20-1, the J call TRBJ2-7; 10 bases match TRBD2. The germline CDR1 and CDR2 sequences are DFQATT and SNEGSKA (reference sequence). Losses at the gene ends were 5 bases for V and 4 bases for J; bases not matched to a gene: 5. CDR3 length: 13 residues. CDR3 sequence: CSAGSGREYEQYF. The DNA for the CDR3 is TGCAGTGCTGGGAGCGGGAGGGAATACGAGCAGTACTTC.

This clonotype was seen a few times. V is TRBV7-3 and J is TRBJ2-3; TRBD2 matches at 9 bases. Germline loops: CDR1 SGHTA, CDR2 FQGTGA. This CDR3 is 16 amino acids long. Germline trimming cut 4 bases from V and 7 bases from J; bases unmatched to any gene: 12. The CDR3 reads CASSYVAGAPKNTQYF. CDR3 bases: TGTGCCAGCAGCTATGTAGCGGGAGCGCCTAAGAATACGCAGTATTTT.

This clonotype was seen a single time. The chain links TRBV20-1 to TRBJ1-5; D not certain. The CDR3 totals 16 residues. Germline V CDR1 and CDR2: DFQATT, SNEGSKA (reference sequence). Trimming stripped 5 bases from V and 11 bases from J, with 28 bases between. CDR3 protein: CSAPIAGGPGMETQHF. The DNA of the CDR3 is TGCAGTGCTCCAATAGCGGGAGGGCCCGGTATGGAGACCCAGCATTTT.

This clonotype showed up many times. The chain carries TRBV11-2 and TRBJ2-5; D remains unclear. CDR3 length: 11 amino acids. Germline V CDR1 and CDR2: SGHAT, FQNNGV. The V and J ends lost 5 bases and 1 base respectively, with 2 bases between them. DNA of the CDR3: TGTGCCAGCAGCACCCAAGAGACCCAGTACTTC. Residues: CASSTQETQYF.

In nucleotides, the CDR3 is TGCAGCGTTGTCGGACTGACAGGGGGCACCACTGAAGCTTTCTTT. As protein: CSVVGLTGGTTEAFF. V is TRBV29-1 and J is TRBJ1-1; 10 bases match TRBD1. With 4 bases clipped from V and 4 bases from J, the junction kept 9 bases outside the gene matches. The CDR3 consists of 15 residues. Germline V lookup: CDR1 SQVTM, CDR2 ANQGSEA.

A word on this clonotype: A clone one base away is much larger, so this may be a read error. The V call is TRBV12-3 or TRBV12-4, the J call TRBJ2-7, with 8 bases that match TRBD1. This CDR3 has 15 residues. Here the CDR3 DNA reads TGTGCCAGCAGTTTATCTCGGACAGGGTCCTACGGGCAGTACTTC. Protein product: CASSLSRTGSYGQYF.

At least ten counts were recorded for this clonotype. The V gene is TRBV20-1, the J gene TRBJ1-5; D unresolved. CDR3 length equals 18 residues. Germline V gives CDR1 DFQATT, CDR2 SNEGSKA (reference sequence). The V end lost 6 bases, the J end lost 1 base, and 25 bases lay between the germline ends. The CDR3 loop is CSALGRPRSDWSNQPQHF. CDR3 coding DNA: TGCAGTGCCCTTGGGCGGCCCAGGTCCGATTGGAGCAATCAGCCCCAGCATTTT.

This clonotype was detected only a few times. This rearrangement joins TRBV30 to TRBJ2-2; D is possibly TRBD1 (5 bases). Trimming shortened V by 0 bases and J by 5 bases, and 10 bases separated the two germline ends. Germline V gene data show CDR1 as GTSNPN and CDR2 as SVGIG (reference sequence). The CDR3 length is 14 residues. CDR3 residues: CAWSVRRETGELFF. The CDR3 coding sequence is TGTGCCTGGAGTGTACGCAGGGAAACCGGGGAGCTGTTTTTT.